Listed below are T cell receptor beta chains from one sample, sequenced in a study of T-cell reconstitution after alpha-beta-depleted transplantation in children. TCRdb reprocessed the PCR reads via MiXCR and lists one record per CDR3 protein. This repertoire shows approximately 980,000 distinct CDR3 sequences, around 30% found once; its top ten account for roughly 30%. The sample in question was PBMCs, mostly from graft donor cells, obtained 360 days after TCRalphabeta/CD19-depleted stem cell transplant. These receptors were taken from a boy in the first two years of life who had a stem cell transplant for SCID, so the T cells may come from the graft donor. The CDR3 runs from the conserved cysteine through the conserved F or W. Fields, in order: J gene, D gene, clone size, V gene, CDR3 protein, CDR3 DNA. The D gene is left open where the match is weak. Size is stated for part of the rows, as once, few or many counts, or as a class when the clone is expanded.

TRBJ2-1,NA,few,TRBV3-1,CASSQDGTRDEFF,TGTGCCAGCAGCCAAGATGGGACCAGGGACGAGTTCTTC
TRBJ1-2,NA,few,TRBV28,CASSSYSYGYTF,TGTGCCAGCAGTTCCTACAGCTATGGCTACACCTTC
TRBJ2-4,TRBD1,few,TRBV20-1,CSARDHRGLAKNIQYF,TGCAGTGCTAGAGACCACAGGGGCCTAGCCAAAAACATTCAGTACTTC
TRBJ2-7,NA,NA,TRBV29-1,CSVAVPYEQYF,TGCAGCGTTGCGGTACCCTACGAGCAGTACTTC
TRBJ1-6,NA,NA,TRBV9,CASSPSGGAGGSPLHF,TGTGCCAGCAGCCCAAGCGGAGGGGCCGGAGGTTCACCCCTCCACTTT
TRBJ1-1,NA,once,TRBV15,CATHRGGQGTEAIF,TGTGCCACCCATCGGGGGGGGCAGGGCACTGAAGCTATCTTT
TRBJ2-5,TRBD1,NA,TRBV2,CASRTGRQETQYF,TGTGCCAGCAGGACAGGGAGACAAGAGACCCAGTACTTC
TRBJ2-3,NA,NA,TRBV20-1,CSAKGALDTDTQYF,TGCAGTGCTAAAGGAGCACTAGACACAGATACGCAGTATTTT
TRBJ2-1,TRBD1,NA,TRBV18,CASSRGQDGPSDNEQFF,TGTGCCAGCTCACGGGGACAGGATGGACCTTCAGACAATGAGCAGTTCTTC
TRBJ2-5,NA,NA,TRBV10-3,CAIKPGAGEETQYF,TGTGCCATCAAGCCAGGGGCTGGTGAAGAGACCCAGTACTTC
TRBJ2-3,NA,few,TRBV29-1,CSVVRGRQDTQYF,TGCAGCGTTGTCAGGGGGAGGCAAGATACGCAGTATTTT
TRBJ1-1,NA,NA,TRBV7-2,CASSLVYNTEAFF,TGTGCCAGCAGCTTAGTCTACAACACTGAAGCTTTCTTT
TRBJ2-1,TRBD1,NA,TRBV2,CASSGQSYNEQFF,TGTGCCAGCTCGGGACAGTCATACAATGAGCAGTTCTTC
TRBJ1-5,NA,few,TRBV10-3,CAIRSEGEGQPQHF,TGTGCCATCAGGAGCGAAGGAGAGGGTCAGCCCCAGCATTTT
TRBJ2-5,NA,few,TRBV10-3,CATKGTAQETQYF,TGTGCCACAAAGGGAACAGCCCAAGAGACCCAGTACTTC
TRBJ2-7,NA,few,TRBV3-1,CASSQERGSDEQYF,TGTGCCAGCAGCCAAGAGCGGGGATCGGACGAGCAGTACTTC
TRBJ2-3,TRBD2,NA,TRBV7-2,CASSLGRRGGVTQYF,TGTGCCAGCAGCTTAGGAAGGCGGGGGGGCGTTACGCAGTATTTT
TRBJ1-2,NA,many,TRBV4-2,CASSQEETGTYGYTF,TGTGCCAGCAGCCAAGAAGAAACAGGAACTTATGGCTACACCTTC
TRBJ2-3,TRBD2,NA,TRBV4-2,CASSQGKGTSGGTDTQYF,TGTGCCAGCAGCCAAGGGAAGGGGACTAGCGGGGGCACAGATACGCAGTATTTT
TRBJ2-1,NA,many,TRBV20-1,CSARMGGTYNEQFF,TGCAGTGCTAGGATGGGCGGGACCTACAATGAGCAGTTCTTC